These 8 T cell receptor beta chains originate from one sample sequenced in a study of shared clonotypes between healthy human individuals. CD45RO-negative cells were positively selected for CCR7, leaving out terminally differentiated effector memory CD45RA+ cells. Here immunoSEQ multiplex PCR was the method, and the copy in TCRdb shows in-frame clones only, minus some. The sample comprises hundreds of thousands of clones, 95% to 96% of which are singletons, and about 0.12% rests with the top ten. Sequencing input: naive CD8+ T cells sorted from blood. The receptors originated from a woman aged 30 to 39 in good health.

This sequence joins TRBV19 and TRBJ2-7; D not resolved. With 3 bases removed from V and 5 bases from J, the gap between germline ends came to 11 bases. This CDR3 is 13 amino acids long. Germline CDR1 LNHDA, CDR2 SQIVND (reference sequence). For the CDR3, the DNA is TGTGCCAGTAGTATCAGAAGGGCCCACGAGCAGTACTTC. Its protein is CASSIRRAHEQYF.

V usage is TRBV11-2 and J usage is TRBJ2-1, with a tentative D call TRBD2 (6 bases). The ends were cut back, 0 bases at V and 4 bases at J, with 10 bases in the middle. The CDR3 runs 15 residues. Germline V lookup: CDR1 SGHAT, CDR2 FQNNGV. CDR3 amino acids: CASSLELGRYNEQFF. CDR3 in DNA: TGTGCCAGCAGCTTAGAGCTAGGGAGGTACAATGAGCAGTTCTTC.

Points on this clone: Germline is not matched at one junction end, which may reflect a read error. The chain employs TRBV16 and TRBJ1-2, with a tentative D call TRBD1 (5 bases). CDR3 length: 16 amino acids. Germline assignment: CDR1 KGHSY and CDR2 FQNENV. The CDR3 bases are TGTGCCAGCAGCGAATCGCGAGGGGCCGCTAACTATGGCTACACCTTC. It is translated as CASSESRGAANYGYTF. The variable domain in full, completed from reference TRBV16 and TRBJ1-2, reads GEEVAQTPKHLVRGEGQKAKLYCAPIKGHSYVFWYQQVLKNEFKFLISFQNENVFDETGMPKERFSAKCLPNSPCSLEIQATKLEDSAVYFCASSESRGAANYGYTFGSGTRLTVV.

Concerning this clone: This CDR3 is also generated by other DNA sequences in the sample. The chain recombines TRBV11-2 with TRBJ2-7, with D hard to call. The CDR3 runs 13 residues. Deletions cut 3 bases from V and 1 base from J, with 7 bases between. The germline gives CDR1 SGHAT, CDR2 FQNNGV. The CDR3 spells CASSFGGSYEQYF. The CDR3 coding sequence is TGTGCCAGCAGCTTCGGCGGTTCCTACGAGCAGTACTTC. The full variable domain, rest sourced from reference TRBV11-2 and TRBJ2-7, is EAGVAQSPRYKIIEKRQSVAFWCNPISGHATLYWYQQILGQGPKLLIQFQNNGVVDDSQLPKDRFSAERLKGVDSTLKIQPAKLEDSAVYLCASSFGGSYEQYFGPGTRLTVT.

This clone has only one observation. The rearrangement uses TRBV5-5 and TRBJ2-1; no firm D call. Trimming pared 6 bases from V and 8 bases from J, leaving 24 bases between. This CDR3 is built from 16 residues. Germline V gene lookup returns CDR1 SGHKS and CDR2 YYEKEE (reference sequence). The CDR3 region is CASMSRAAVDIDEQFF. CDR3 sequence (DNA): TGTGCCAGCATGTCTCGGGCGGCAGTCGACATCGATGAGCAGTTCTTC.

The J gene is TRBJ1-1, the V gene TRBV19, with 7 bases that match TRBD1. Germline lookup yields CDR1 LNHDA and CDR2 SQIVND (reference sequence). The J segment lost 6 bases and the V segment lost 5 bases, leaving 6 bases of the junction unmatched. The CDR3 sequence is 13 residues long. The CDR3 bases are TGTGCCAGTAGTGGGACAGTATCCCCTGAAGCTTTCTTT. This translates into CASSGTVSPEAFF.

This clone was found once. The rearrangement uses TRBV5-4 and TRBJ1-1; the match to TRBD1 covers 10 bases. This CDR3 has 13 amino acids. CDR1 and CDR2 (germline): SGHNT, YYREEE (reference sequence). The V segment lost 6 bases and the J segment 3 bases; nucleotides outside the gene matches: 2. The CDR3 sequence is CASKGQGDTEAFF. DNA for the CDR3: TGTGCCAGCAAAGGACAGGGGGACACTGAAGCTTTCTTT. Using reference TRBV5-4 and TRBJ1-1 for the parts outside the CDR3, the full variable domain is ETGVTQSPTHLIKTRGQQVTLRCSSQSGHNTVSWYQQALGQGPQFIFQYYREEENGRGNFPPRFSGLQFPNYSSELNVNALELDDSALYLCASKGQGDTEAFFGQGTRLTVV.

Concerning this clone: Other DNA sequences in the sample encode the same CDR3. The rearrangement joins TRBV28 to TRBJ2-1; D is unresolved. V lost 3 bases and J lost 0, with 9 bases in between. This CDR3 region has 15 residues. CDR1 MDHEN and CDR2 SYDVKM come from the germline V gene. This CDR3 is CASSFGESSYNEQFF. In DNA, the CDR3 is TGTGCCAGCAGTTTTGGCGAGTCCTCCTACAATGAGCAGTTCTTC.